This entry lists 30 T cell receptor beta chains sequenced from one sample in a study of T cells expressing NK-cell markers. From the 5' RACE reads, TCRdb lists one entry per CDR3 protein and no DNA. Its table lists about 410,000 distinct CDR3 sequences. Sample: blood T cells: a sorted CD56 or NKG2C T cell subset, CD4+ or CD8+ T cells, or bulk PBMC T cells (not recorded which). These receptors came from a woman aged 50 to 65 in good health.

CDR3 loop: CAISHGQGTNTEAFF. The J gene is TRBJ1-1, the V gene TRBV10-3; TCRdb lists TRBD1, though no DNA is available to test this call. This CDR3 region has 15 residues. Looked up from germline, CDR1 is ENHRY and CDR2 is SYGVKD.

The chain uses TRBV5-1 and TRBJ1-1. Germline V lookup: CDR1 SGHRS, CDR2 YFSETQ. CDR3 length equals 14 residues. CDR3 sequence reads: CASSLGDGDTEAFF.

The rearrangement uses TRBV5-1 and TRBJ2-2. The CDR3 has 14 amino acids. The V gene's germline CDR1 is SGHRS and CDR2 YFSETQ. The CDR3 loop reads CASSPRGNTGELFF.

This chain uses TRBV6-5 with TRBJ2-7; TCRdb's D gene call, TRBD1, goes unchecked for lack of DNA. The CDR3 is 12 amino acids. Germline V gene data show CDR1 as MNHEY and CDR2 as SVGAGI. The chain's CDR3 is CATRKGSYEQYF.

The rearrangement links TRBV30 to TRBJ2-1; there is no DNA to check the TCRdb D call of TRBD2. Germline V gene sequence: CDR1 GTSNPN, CDR2 SVGIG (reference sequence). The CDR3 consists of 14 residues. The CDR3 spells CAWSRGSVYNEQFF. Combining the CDR3 with reference TRBV30 and TRBJ2-1 gives the whole variable domain SQTIHQWPATLVQPVGSPLSLECTVEGTSNPNLYWYRQAAGRGLQLLFYSVGIGQISSEVPQNLSASRPQDRQFILSSKKLLLSDSGFYLCAWSRGSVYNEQFFGPGTRLTVL.

The J gene is TRBJ2-7, the V gene TRBV7-9; TCRdb lists TRBD2, though no DNA is available to test this call. The CDR3 has 17 residues. Germline CDR1 reads SEHNR; CDR2 reads FQNEAQ (reference sequence). Here the CDR3 reads CASSLRTPNPQRYEQYF.

The chain employs TRBV3-1 and TRBJ1-2; there is no DNA to check the TCRdb D call of TRBD1. The CDR3 covers 15 residues. Germline V gives CDR1 LGHDT, CDR2 YNNKEL (reference sequence). The CDR3 protein is CASSQAPGGNYGYTF.

The chain is built from TRBV3-1 and TRBJ2-2; TCRdb outputs TRBD2, but without DNA this stays unchecked. This CDR3 spans 16 amino acids. Germline V lookup: CDR1 LGHDT, CDR2 YNNKEL (reference sequence). This CDR3 is CASSQVLAGVGGELFF.

The rearrangement uses TRBV2 and TRBJ2-5; TCRdb's assignment of TRBD1 cannot be checked, as there is no DNA. From germline, CDR1 is SNHLY and CDR2 FYNNEI. The CDR3 runs to 11 residues. The CDR3 reads CASQGAETQYF. The variable domain in full, completed from reference TRBV2 and TRBJ2-5, reads EPEVTQTPSHQVTQMGQEVILRCVPISNHLYFYWYRQILGQKVEFLVSFYNNEISEKSEIFDDQFSVERPDGSNFTLKIRSTKLEDSAMYFCASQGAETQYFGPGTRLLVL.

This chain uses TRBV10-3 with TRBJ2-3; the D call of TRBD2 rests on TCRdb alone, since no DNA is present to check it. From germline, CDR1 is ENHRY and CDR2 SYGVKD. The CDR3 extends over 16 amino acids. Here the CDR3 reads CAISDSGTSVSDTQYF.

V gene TRBV6-6 combines with J gene TRBJ1-3; checking the TCRdb D call of TRBD1 is not possible without DNA. This CDR3 is built from 15 residues. CDR1 and CDR2 from the germline V gene are MNHNY and SVGAGI (reference sequence). CDR3 region: CASSRGQGTGNTIYF.

V is TRBV6-5 and J is TRBJ2-2; TCRdb picks TRBD2, but there is no DNA to check that call. From germline, CDR1 is MNHEY and CDR2 SVGAGI. The CDR3 consists of 18 residues. The CDR3: CASSVPGTSGSLGGELFF.

This chain uses TRBV20-1 with TRBJ2-7. The CDR3 covers 13 residues. Germline V lookup: CDR1 DFQATT, CDR2 SNEGSKA (reference sequence). The CDR3 region is CSAWTKRNYEQYF.

The V gene is TRBV14, the J gene TRBJ2-5; TCRdb proposes TRBD1, but this gene call is untestable without DNA. The CDR3 spans 12 residues. From germline, CDR1 is SGHDN and CDR2 FVKESK. CDR3: CASSQDPGTQYF.

The chain links TRBV4-1 to TRBJ1-1; TCRdb designates TRBD1, a call that cannot be tested without DNA. This CDR3 contains 15 residues. CDR1 MGHRA and CDR2 YSYEKL come from the germline V gene. The CDR3 loop is CASSLPGGRDTEAFF.

V is TRBV7-9 and J is TRBJ2-2; TCRdb returns TRBD2, unconfirmable since there is no DNA. In germline, CDR1 is SEHNR, CDR2 FQNEAQ (reference sequence). The CDR3 totals 16 residues. The CDR3 protein is CASSPGLVSFSGELFF. Variable domain in full (rest from reference TRBV7-9 and TRBJ2-2): DTGVSQNPRHKITKRGQNVTFRCDPISEHNRLYWYRQTLGQGPEFLTYFQNEAQLEKSRLLSDRFSAERPKGSFSTLEIQRTEQGDSAMYLCASSPGLVSFSGELFFGEGSRLTVL.

The chain recombines TRBV7-9 with TRBJ1-1; absent DNA, TCRdb's TRBD1 call cannot be checked. CDR3 length: 16 amino acids. The germline CDR1 and CDR2 sequences are SEHNR and FQNEAQ (reference sequence). The chain's CDR3 is CASSLPRGSMNTEAFF.

The J gene is TRBJ1-2, the V gene TRBV6-5; the TCRdb D gene call, TRBD1, has no DNA to confirm it. This CDR3 has 13 amino acids. The germline V gene has CDR1 MNHEY and CDR2 SVGAGI. CDR3 amino acids: CASTPRGNYGYTF.

This sequence joins TRBV5-1 and TRBJ2-7; as DNA is missing, the TRBD1 call by TCRdb cannot be tested. This CDR3 contains 16 residues. Looked up from germline, CDR1 is SGHRS and CDR2 is YFSETQ. The CDR3 region is CASSLILGQGDYEQYF. Filled out from reference TRBV5-1 and TRBJ2-7, the complete variable domain reads KAGVTQTPRYLIKTRGQQVTLSCSPISGHRSVSWYQQTPGQGLQFLFEYFSETQRNKGNFPGRFSGRQFSNSRSEMNVSTLELGDSALYLCASSLILGQGDYEQYFGPGTRLTVT.

The CDR3 is CASSPITSGANNEQFF. The genes are TRBV5-1 and TRBJ2-1; TCRdb's D gene call, TRBD2, goes unchecked for lack of DNA. CDR3 length: 16 residues. Per germline, CDR1 SGHRS and CDR2 YFSETQ. Variable domain in full (rest from reference TRBV5-1 and TRBJ2-1): KAGVTQTPRYLIKTRGQQVTLSCSPISGHRSVSWYQQTPGQGLQFLFEYFSETQRNKGNFPGRFSGRQFSNSRSEMNVSTLELGDSALYLCASSPITSGANNEQFFGPGTRLTVL.

The V gene is TRBV3-1, the J gene TRBJ1-1. The CDR3 sequence is 14 residues long. Germline V gene sequence: CDR1 LGHDT, CDR2 YNNKEL (reference sequence). The CDR3 loop is CASSRGLRPTEAFF.

The chain carries TRBV7-2 and TRBJ2-2; TCRdb designates TRBD1, a call that cannot be tested without DNA. The CDR3 runs 16 residues. Germline-derived CDR1 and CDR2 are SGHTA and FQGNSA. CDR3 region: CASSLRDMPNTGELFF. The entire variable domain, with the rest obtained from reference TRBV7-2 and TRBJ2-2, is as follows: GAGVSQSPSNKVTEKGKDVELRCDPISGHTALYWYRQSLGQGLEFLIYFQGNSAPDKSGLPSDRFSAERTGGSVSTLTIQRTQQEDSAVYLCASSLRDMPNTGELFFGEGSRLTVL.

This rearrangement joins TRBV25-1 to TRBJ2-1; TCRdb names TRBD2, which stays unverified in the absence of DNA. The CDR3 length is 16 residues. The germline V gene has CDR1 MGHDK and CDR2 SYGVNS. The CDR3 sequence is CASSTMGSGKGYEQFF.

The J gene is TRBJ2-1, the V gene TRBV20-1; TCRdb picks TRBD1, but there is no DNA to check that call. This CDR3 spans 14 amino acids. Germline V gene data show CDR1 as DFQATT and CDR2 as SNEGSKA (reference sequence). The CDR3 sequence is CSARDRGDFNEQFF.

V is TRBV2 and J is TRBJ2-1; checking the TCRdb D call of TRBD1 is not possible without DNA. The CDR3 has 18 residues. Per germline, CDR1 SNHLY and CDR2 FYNNEI. The CDR3 loop reads CASRSRDAAFITYNEQFF.

This chain joins TRBV15 and TRBJ2-6; absent DNA, TCRdb's TRBD1 call cannot be checked. Germline V gives CDR1 LNHNV, CDR2 YYDKDF (reference sequence). This CDR3 region has 16 residues. The CDR3: CATSSDRGNGANVLTF.

The chain couples TRBV11-3 to TRBJ2-3; TCRdb indicates TRBD2, and absent DNA this call remains unverified. Germline CDR1 SGHNT, CDR2 YENEEA. CDR3 length: 15 residues. CDR3 sequence reads: CASSLAGTAGGAQYF. Combining the CDR3 with reference TRBV11-3 and TRBJ2-3 gives the whole variable domain EAGVVQSPRYKIIEKKQPVAFWCNPISGHNTLYWYLQNLGQGPELLIRYENEEAVDDSQLPKDRFSAERLKGVDSTLKIQPAELGDSAVYLCASSLAGTAGGAQYFGPGTRLTVL.

This chain links TRBV29-1 with TRBJ2-3; TCRdb returns TRBD2, unconfirmable since there is no DNA. CDR1 and CDR2 from the germline V gene are SQVTM and ANQGSEA. The CDR3 has 15 amino acids. The CDR3 protein is CSVEDPRGFTDTQYF.

The CDR3 protein is CASQAGRSGELFF. This chain connects TRBV28 to TRBJ2-2; lacking DNA, the TRBD1 call made by TCRdb goes unchecked. The CDR3 contains 13 residues. Germline V gene data show CDR1 as MDHEN and CDR2 as SYDVKM.

The CDR3 loop is CASSPGTSLSGELFF. The rearrangement uses TRBV6-2 or TRBV6-3 and TRBJ2-2; with no DNA, the TCRdb D assignment of TRBD2 cannot be verified. This CDR3 has 15 amino acids. Germline V CDR1 and CDR2: MNHEY, SVGEGT.